This T cell receptor beta chain was sequenced for a study of blood T cell repertoires in COVID-19. Per the germline V gene, CDR1 is MNHEY and CDR2 is SMNVEV (reference sequence). The length of the CDR3 is 14 residues. With 5 bases removed from V and 1 base from J, the gap between germline ends came to 9 bases. The table came from immunoSEQ multiplex PCR; TCRdb's copy has only in-frame clones and leaves some out. This sample carries some 100,000 clones, about three quarters of them seen once, and the ten largest clones take more than 4%. This clonotype originated in a human donor in a cohort sampled during active or convalescent COVID-19. This sequence joins TRBV27 and TRBJ2-1; D is unclear. Sample: peripheral blood. The CDR3 DNA reads as TGTGCCAGCAGTCATCTAGAGTCCTACAATGAGCAGTTCTTC. Protein product: CASSHLESYNEQFF.